One sample yielded the 6 T cell receptor beta chains listed below, sequenced in a study of shared clonotypes between healthy human individuals. Method: immunoSEQ multiplex PCR; TCRdb's copy keeps in-frame clones and lacks some. Altogether millions of clones are present, approximately 90% being singletons, with the ten largest covering around 0.14%. The sequencing input was naive CD4+ T cells sorted from blood. Documented subset: CD45RA+ positively selected. These receptors were collected from a man aged 18 to 30 in good health.

The chain recombines TRBV9 with TRBJ2-1, with TRBD2 as a possible D gene (6 bases). The germline V gene encodes CDR1 SGDLS and CDR2 YYNGEE. CDR3 size: 14 residues. Deletions cut 2 bases from V and 10 bases from J, with 16 bases between. The CDR3 protein is CASSVSGPSGEQFF. The CDR3 coding sequence is TGTGCCAGCAGCGTTAGCGGTCCCTCTGGGGAGCAGTTCTTC.

The chain is built from TRBV7-2 and TRBJ1-5, with a tentative D call TRBD1 (6 bases). Trimming removed 1 base from V and 6 bases from J, with 16 bases in between. Germline-derived CDR1 and CDR2 are SGHTA and FQGNSA. This CDR3 spans 16 amino acids. This CDR3 is CASSLVGQLGTQPQHF. The CDR3 DNA reads as TGTGCCAGCAGCTTAGTAGGACAGTTGGGGACTCAGCCCCAGCATTTT.

This rearrangement joins TRBV4-2 to TRBJ1-1, with D maybe TRBD1 (5 bases). The V and J ends lost 6 bases and 3 bases respectively, with 14 bases between them. Germline V gene data show CDR1 as LGHNA and CDR2 as YNFKEQ. There are 14 residues in the CDR3. CDR3 DNA: TGTGCCAGCAGACCACGGCCGGGGGACACTGAAGCTTTCTTT. Amino acids: CASRPRPGDTEAFF.

For this clone: One junction end disagrees with the germline gene, perhaps due to a read error. The J gene is TRBJ2-5, the V gene TRBV7-7, with 10 positions matching TRBD1. Germline V CDR1 and CDR2: SSHAT, FNYEAQ (reference sequence). The CDR3 loop spans 15 amino acids. The CDR3 sequence is CASSPGQGGQETQYF. The CDR3 DNA sequence: TGTGCTAGCAGCCCCGGACAGGGGGGACAAGAGACCCAGTACTTC.

This clone was observed once. The chain's CDR3 is CASRPRQGDTGELFF. As DNA, the CDR3 is TGTGCCAGCAGACCTAGACAGGGCGACACCGGGGAGCTGTTTTTT. The chain recombines TRBV11-3 with TRBJ2-2; 7 bases agree with TRBD1. Trimming removed 6 bases from V and 3 bases from J; junction bases left unmatched: 7. The CDR3 has 15 amino acids. Germline-derived CDR1 and CDR2 are SGHNT and YENEEA.

This clone was observed a single time. CDR3 DNA sequence: TGTGCCAGCAGCGTAGCGGCTACCCACAATGAGCAGTTCTTC. Protein product: CASSVAATHNEQFF. The rearrangement uses TRBV9 and TRBJ2-1; D gene uncertain. CDR3 length equals 14 residues. Germline assignment: CDR1 SGDLS and CDR2 YYNGEE. The V end lost 0 bases, the J end lost 5 bases, and 9 bases lay between the germline ends.